One sample yielded the 17 T cell receptor beta chains listed below, sequenced in a study of Graves' ophthalmopathy and Graves' hyperthyroidism. Amplification from RNA transcripts yielded the TCR beta CDR3 regions. Second-round multiplex PCR came after first-round RT-PCR with HTBI primers. TCRdb reprocessed the multiplex PCR reads with MiXCR, giving one entry per CDR3 protein. This sample has 200,000 to 250,000 distinct CDR3 sequences, with around a fifth found just once. Material for sequencing was peripheral blood. Source of these receptors: a woman in her forties or fifties with Graves' ophthalmopathy.

This clonotype came up many times. The chain is built from TRBV12-3 or TRBV12-4 and TRBJ1-1; D remains ambiguous. The V end was cut by 6 bases, the J end by 5 bases, with 16 bases between. CDR3 length equals 14 residues. CDR3 in amino acids: CASRKDLLGTEAFF. The CDR3, as DNA: TGTGCCAGCAGAAAAGACCTACTGGGGACTGAAGCTTTCTTT.

The rearrangement links TRBV20-1 to TRBJ2-7; the D is unclear. The CDR3 length is 10 residues. Germline values: CDR1 DFQATT, CDR2 SNEGSKA (reference sequence). Trimming took off 0 bases at V and 8 bases at J, with 5 bases between the two ends. Here the CDR3 reads CSARDMKQYF. The CDR3 DNA reads TGCAGTGCTAGAGATATGAAGCAGTACTTC.

This clonotype was recorded at least ten times. This chain uses TRBV14 with TRBJ2-7; TRBD2 aligns across 7 bases. The CDR3 spans 19 residues. CDR1 is SGHDN and CDR2 is FVKESK in the germline V gene. V trimming: 2 bases; J trimming: 0 bases; junction bases outside the gene matches: 16. The CDR3 DNA reads TGTGCCAGCAGCCAACCTTTTGGCGGGAGCGACAAAAGCTCCTACGAGCAGTACTTC. This codes for CASSQPFGGSDKSSYEQYF.

This clonotype turned up a few times. The CDR3: CASTLGMGVQETQYF. In nucleotides, the CDR3 is TGTGCCAGCACCCTAGGGATGGGGGTACAAGAGACCCAGTACTTC. The J gene is TRBJ2-5, the V gene TRBV11-2, with D perhaps being TRBD1 or TRBD2 (5 bases each). The germline V gene has CDR1 SGHAT and CDR2 FQNNGV. The CDR3 extends over 15 amino acids. The ends were cut back, 7 bases at V and 2 bases at J, with 17 bases in the middle. Variable domain in full (rest from reference TRBV11-2 and TRBJ2-5): EAGVAQSPRYKIIEKRQSVAFWCNPISGHATLYWYQQILGQGPKLLIQFQNNGVVDDSQLPKDRFSAERLKGVDSTLKIQPAKLEDSAVYLCASTLGMGVQETQYFGPGTRLLVL.

This clonotype was seen a few times. The V call is TRBV15, the J call TRBJ2-7, with D perhaps TRBD1 (5 bases). CDR1 and CDR2 (germline): LNHNV, YYDKDF (reference sequence). The V end lost 4 bases, the J end lost 6 bases, and 19 bases lay between the germline ends. There are 15 residues in the CDR3. The CDR3 nucleotides read TGTGCCACCAGCACGCACATCAGGGTACCGTGCGAGCAGTACTTC. Translation gives CATSTHIRVPCEQYF.

This clonotype was seen at least ten times. This chain uses TRBV19 with TRBJ1-5; D not certain. The V and J ends lost 6 bases and 3 bases respectively, with 12 bases between them. CDR1 is LNHDA, CDR2 SQIVND, per germline (reference sequence). CDR3 length: 14 residues. The DNA for the CDR3 is TGTGCCAGTAGGGGCGGTCGCTCCAATCAGCCCCAGCATTTT. This translates into CASRGGRSNQPQHF.

To note about this clonotype: Since a much larger clone is just one base distant, this may be a read error. The rearrangement uses TRBV3-1 and TRBJ1-1; 8 bases match TRBD1. Germline CDR1 LGHDT, CDR2 YNNKEL (reference sequence). This CDR3 has 15 amino acids. The CDR3 here is CVSSLTGTGNTEAFF. CDR3 sequence (DNA): TGTGTCAGCAGCCTTACCGGGACAGGGAACACTGAAGCTTTCTTT.

The table lists this clonotype with a few counts. The rearrangement links TRBV29-1 to TRBJ2-2, with TRBD1 matching over 11 bases. In germline, CDR1 is SQVTM, CDR2 ANQGSEA. The length of the CDR3 is 18 residues. V shed 3 bases and J 5 bases; nucleotides not matched to a gene: 14. CDR3 protein: CSVESPGQGAGRTGELFF. CDR3 DNA: TGCAGCGTTGAGTCCCCCGGACAGGGGGCAGGTAGGACCGGGGAGCTGTTTTTT.

The chain carries TRBV28 and TRBJ1-2; TRBD1 is a possible D gene (6 bases). V shed 4 bases and J shed 6 bases, with 21 bases lying between them. From germline, CDR1 is MDHEN and CDR2 SYDVKM. This CDR3 has 16 amino acids. CDR3 nucleotide sequence: TGTGCCAGCAGTTCCTTGGGGGCGCGAAAGGTTGATGGCTACACCTTC. Translated: CASSSLGARKVDGYTF.

V and J are TRBV3-1 and TRBJ2-2; D is unclear. The V end was cut by 1 base, the J end by 4 bases, with 10 bases between. Germline loops: CDR1 LGHDT, CDR2 YNNKEL (reference sequence). This CDR3 is built from 15 residues. CDR3 protein: CASSQGPRSTGELFF. CDR3 sequence (DNA): TGTGCCAGCAGCCAAGGCCCTAGATCCACCGGGGAGCTGTTTTTT.

The chain carries TRBV5-6 and TRBJ2-5, with 10 bases aligning to TRBD2. This CDR3 contains 15 residues. V was pared by 1 base and J by 2 bases, with 2 bases of the junction left unmatched. The germline V gene encodes CDR1 SGHDT and CDR2 YYEEEE. CDR3 amino acids: CASSLTSGEQETQYF. CDR3 bases: TGTGCCAGCAGCTTGACTAGCGGGGAGCAAGAGACCCAGTACTTC.

This clonotype was picked up one time. The chain combines TRBV6-2 or TRBV6-3 with TRBJ1-1; TRBD1 aligns across 7 bases. The germline V gene encodes CDR1 MNHEY and CDR2 SVGEGT. The CDR3 extends over 16 amino acids. V was clipped by 7 bases and J by 1 base; unmatched bases: 12. This CDR3 reads CASTGVINRGNTEAFF. CDR3 bases: TGTGCCAGCACGGGTGTTATTAACAGGGGGAACACTGAAGCTTTCTTT.

This clonotype turned up a few times. The rearrangement uses TRBV30 and TRBJ2-2; D not resolved. CDR3 length: 15 residues. Germline assignment: CDR1 GTSNPN and CDR2 SVGIG (reference sequence). Trimming took off 1 base at V and 4 bases at J, with 13 bases between the two ends. This chain's CDR3 is CAWSGRFRGTGELFF. Here the CDR3 DNA reads TGTGCCTGGAGTGGGAGATTCCGAGGCACCGGGGAGCTGTTTTTT. Combining the CDR3 with reference TRBV30 and TRBJ2-2 gives the whole variable domain SQTIHQWPATLVQPVGSPLSLECTVEGTSNPNLYWYRQAAGRGLQLLFYSVGIGQISSEVPQNLSASRPQDRQFILSSKKLLLSDSGFYLCAWSGRFRGTGELFFGEGSRLTVL.

In this sample, this clonotype turned up many times. The chain recombines TRBV24-1 with TRBJ1-2; no clear D gene. Germline assignment: CDR1 KGHDR and CDR2 SFDVKD. V dropped 3 bases and J dropped 2 bases, with 15 bases sitting between them. The CDR3 totals 16 residues. The CDR3 sequence: CATSDPSRGWNYGYTF. CDR3 bases: TGTGCCACCAGTGATCCCTCTCGGGGTTGGAACTATGGCTACACCTTC.

The chain joins TRBV19 to TRBJ1-1, with unresolved D. CDR1 is LNHDA and CDR2 is SQIVND in the germline V gene (reference sequence). The CDR3 is made up of 15 amino acids. V was pared by 6 bases and J by 4 bases, with 18 bases between. The CDR3 DNA follows: TGTGCCAGTAGCCTCGGGCCTCCCGGGAGCACTGAAGCTTTCTTT. It translates to CASSLGPPGSTEAFF.

This clonotype appeared a few times. The chain has TRBV28 and TRBJ2-7, with 7 bases identical to TRBD1. J was trimmed by 0 bases and V by 9 bases; bases with no gene match: 11. This CDR3 has 15 amino acids. Germline lookup yields CDR1 MDHEN and CDR2 SYDVKM. The CDR3 region has the DNA TGTGCCAGTCGTGGGGTGGGACAGTACTCCTACGAGCAGTACTTC. Its translation is CASRGVGQYSYEQYF.

About this clonotype: A much larger clone lies one base from this, so it may be a read error. This chain connects TRBV11-2 to TRBJ2-5; D may be TRBD1 or TRBD2 (5 bases each). The CDR3 has 15 amino acids. Germline V CDR1 and CDR2: SGHAT, FQNNGV. V shed 4 bases and J shed 0 bases, with 12 bases lying between them. The CDR3 is CASSYSPGHQETQYF. CDR3 bases: TGTGCCAGCAGCTACAGCCCGGGGCACCAAGAGACCCAGTACTTC.